This section outlines one TCR beta chain sequence together with its context. Its specificity is not known. The data derive from a study of T cell responses to AZD1222 COVID-19 vaccine. Study conclusions and caveats: The donors showed a predominance of white British ancestry and of females, with possible underestimation of clonal diversity. Scientists sampled the repertoires only once the peak T cell response had passed. Vaccine-related CD4 TCRs covered spike, predominating at 160-218 and 743-854.

Germline V CDR1 and CDR2: SGHRS, YFSETQ. Between the trimmed V and J ends, which lost 0 bases and 8 bases, there was a span of 8 bases. The length of the CDR3 is 13 residues. This table comes from immunoSEQ multiplex PCR, and its TCRdb copy is limited to in-frame clones, with some not included. The sample contains approximately 170,000 clones, 90% to 95% of which appear only once. This chain connects TRBV5-1 to TRBJ1-4; D is unresolved. This sequence originates from an adult who received the AZD1222 COVID-19 vaccine. The sample consisted of peripheral blood, taken 28 days after the second AZD1222 dose. CDR3 nucleotide sequence: TGCGCCAGCAGCTTGGGTACAGCCGAAAAACTGTTTTTT. Amino acids: CASSLGTAEKLFF.